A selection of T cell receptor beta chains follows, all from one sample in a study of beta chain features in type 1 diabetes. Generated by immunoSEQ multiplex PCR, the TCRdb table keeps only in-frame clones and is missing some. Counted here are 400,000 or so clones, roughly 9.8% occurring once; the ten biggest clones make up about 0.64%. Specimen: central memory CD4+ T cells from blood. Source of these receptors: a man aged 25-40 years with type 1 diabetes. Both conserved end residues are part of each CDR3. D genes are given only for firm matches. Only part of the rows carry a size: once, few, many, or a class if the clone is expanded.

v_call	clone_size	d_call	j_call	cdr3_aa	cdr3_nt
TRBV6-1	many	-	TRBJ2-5	CASSQSTGWETQYF	TGTGCCAGCAGTCAATCAACAGGGTGGGAGACCCAGTACTTC
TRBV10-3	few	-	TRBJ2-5	CAISESGEGETQYF	TGTGCCATCAGTGAGTCAGGGGAAGGAGAGACCCAGTACTTC
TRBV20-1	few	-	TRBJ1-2	CSVAGVGYTF	TGCAGTGTCGCAGGGGTAGGCTACACCTTC
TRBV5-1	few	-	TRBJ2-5	CASSLVGSGETQYF	TGCGCCAGCAGCTTGGTCGGGAGCGGGGAGACCCAGTACTTC
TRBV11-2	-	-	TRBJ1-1	CASSLNLVYTEAFF	TGTGCCAGCAGCTTAAATCTGGTGTACACTGAAGCTTTCTTT
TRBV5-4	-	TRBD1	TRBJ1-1	CASSLRQGSMNTEAFF	TGTGCCAGCAGCTTGCGACAGGGGTCAATGAACACTGAAGCTTTCTTT
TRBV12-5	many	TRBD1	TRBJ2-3	CASGPGTGSTDTQYF	TGTGCTAGTGGTCCCGGGACAGGGAGCACAGATACGCAGTATTTT
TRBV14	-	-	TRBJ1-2	CASSPSLANYGYTF	TGTGCCAGCAGCCCGTCACTGGCTAACTATGGCTACACCTTC
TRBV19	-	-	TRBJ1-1	CASSIWTGKSRPFF	TGTGCCAGTAGTATATGGACCGGGAAGTCGAGGCCTTTCTTT
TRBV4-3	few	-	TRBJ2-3	CASSQYPVSGLGLPSTQYF	TGCGCCAGCAGCCAATATCCTGTATCCGGCTTGGGCCTTCCAAGCACGCAGTATTTT
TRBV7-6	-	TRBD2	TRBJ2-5	CASSSRTSGQETQYF	TGTGCCAGCAGCTCGAGGACTAGTGGCCAAGAGACCCAGTACTTC
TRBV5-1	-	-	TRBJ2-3	CASSFQGGLSTDTQYF	TGCGCCAGCAGCTTCCAAGGCGGTCTGTCCACAGATACGCAGTATTTT
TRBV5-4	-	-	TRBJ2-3	CASSLLASTDTQYF	TGTGCCAGCAGCTTGTTGGCGTCTACAGATACGCAGTATTTT
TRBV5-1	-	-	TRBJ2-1	CASSLSGDYNEQFF	TGCGCCAGCAGCTTAAGCGGTGATTACAATGAGCAGTTCTTC
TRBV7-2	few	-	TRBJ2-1	CASRTGPGSDEQFF	TGTGCCAGCAGGACCGGCCCAGGGAGCGATGAGCAGTTCTTC
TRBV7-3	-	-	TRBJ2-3	CASSSQLTDTQYF	TGTGCCAGCAGCTCCCAACTCACAGATACGCAGTATTTT
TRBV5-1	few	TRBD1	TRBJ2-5	CASSLSPGTGQETQYF	TGCGCCAGCAGCTTGAGCCCCGGGACAGGCCAAGAGACCCAGTACTTC
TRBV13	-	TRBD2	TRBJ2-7	CASSDGLAGLSYEQYF	TGTGCCAGCAGTGACGGGCTAGCGGGTCTCTCCTACGAGCAGTACTTC
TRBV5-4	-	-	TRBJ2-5	CASSLSSSEQETQYF	TGTGCCAGCAGCTTGTCTTCTAGCGAACAAGAGACCCAGTACTTC
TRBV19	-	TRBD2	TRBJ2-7	CASSPKGDYLYEQYF	TGTGCCAGTAGCCCTAAAGGGGACTACCTGTACGAGCAGTACTTC
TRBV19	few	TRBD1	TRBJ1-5	CASTGQGFLINDQPQHF	TGTGCCAGTACGGGACAGGGATTCCTTATCAACGATCAGCCCCAGCATTTT
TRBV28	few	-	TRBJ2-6	CASSFGVGVLTF	TGTGCCAGCAGTTTCGGGGTTGGCGTCCTGACTTTC
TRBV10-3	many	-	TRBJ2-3	CAISESKDTQYF	TGTGCCATCAGTGAGTCGAAAGATACGCAGTATTTT